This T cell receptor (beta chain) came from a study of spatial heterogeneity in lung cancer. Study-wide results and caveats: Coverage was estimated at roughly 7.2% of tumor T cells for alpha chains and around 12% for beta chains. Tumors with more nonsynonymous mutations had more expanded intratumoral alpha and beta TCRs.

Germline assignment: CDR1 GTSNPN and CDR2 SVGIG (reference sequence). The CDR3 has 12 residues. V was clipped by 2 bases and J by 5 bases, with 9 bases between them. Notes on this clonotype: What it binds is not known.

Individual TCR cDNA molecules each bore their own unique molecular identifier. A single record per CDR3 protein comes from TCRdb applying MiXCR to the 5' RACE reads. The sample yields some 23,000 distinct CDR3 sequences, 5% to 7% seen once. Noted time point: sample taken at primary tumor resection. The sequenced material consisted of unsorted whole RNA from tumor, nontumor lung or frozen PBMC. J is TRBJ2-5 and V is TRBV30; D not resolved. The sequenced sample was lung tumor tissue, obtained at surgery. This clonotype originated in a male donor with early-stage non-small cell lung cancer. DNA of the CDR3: TGTGCCTGGAGTCGTGGCGATGAGACCCAGTACTTC. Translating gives CAWSRGDETQYF.